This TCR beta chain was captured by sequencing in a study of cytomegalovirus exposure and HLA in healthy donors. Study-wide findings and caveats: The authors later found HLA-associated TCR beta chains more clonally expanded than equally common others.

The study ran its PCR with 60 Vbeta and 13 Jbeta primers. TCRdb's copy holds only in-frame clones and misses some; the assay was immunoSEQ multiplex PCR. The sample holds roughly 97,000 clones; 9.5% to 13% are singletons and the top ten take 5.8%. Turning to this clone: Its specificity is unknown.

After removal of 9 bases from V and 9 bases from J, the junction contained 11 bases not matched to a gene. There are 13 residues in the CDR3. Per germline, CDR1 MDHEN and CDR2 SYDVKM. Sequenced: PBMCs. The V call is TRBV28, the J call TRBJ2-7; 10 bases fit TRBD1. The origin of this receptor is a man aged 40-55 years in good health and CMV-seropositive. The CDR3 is CASGGTGVYRQYF. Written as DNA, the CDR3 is TGTGCCAGTGGGGGGACAGGGGTCTATAGGCAGTACTTC. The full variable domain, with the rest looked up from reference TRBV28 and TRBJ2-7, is DVKVTQSSRYLVKRTGEKVFLECVQDMDHENMFWYRQDPGLGLRLIYFSYDVKMKEKGDIPEGYSVSREKKERFSLILESASTNQTSMYLCASGGTGVYRQYFGPGTRLTVT.